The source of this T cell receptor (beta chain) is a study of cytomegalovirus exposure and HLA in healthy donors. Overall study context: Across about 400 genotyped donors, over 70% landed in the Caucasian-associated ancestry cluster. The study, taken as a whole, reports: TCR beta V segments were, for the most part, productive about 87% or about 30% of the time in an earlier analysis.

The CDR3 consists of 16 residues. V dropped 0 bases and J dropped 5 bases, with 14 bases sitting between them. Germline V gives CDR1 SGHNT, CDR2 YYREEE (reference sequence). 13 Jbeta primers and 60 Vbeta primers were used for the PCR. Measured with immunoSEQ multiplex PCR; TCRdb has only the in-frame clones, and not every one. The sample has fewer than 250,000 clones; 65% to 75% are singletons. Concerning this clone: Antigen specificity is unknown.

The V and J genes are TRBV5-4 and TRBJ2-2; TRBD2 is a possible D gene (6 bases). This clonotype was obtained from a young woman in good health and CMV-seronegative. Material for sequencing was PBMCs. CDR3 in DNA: TGTGCCAGCAGCTTGGCTGGAGGGGTTGTAACCGGGGAGCTGTTTTTT. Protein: CASSLAGGVVTGELFF.